This T cell receptor beta chain stems from a study of early T cells in non-severe SARS-CoV-2 infection (dated by TCRdb to 2020 to 2023). Notes on the research overall: Bulk RNA from unsorted whole blood was used for TCR sequencing, so alpha and beta chains could not be paired.

Details on this clonotype: What this receptor recognizes is not known. Nothing much larger sits one base from this clone, and base qualities are not available.

The research as a whole found: VDJdb matching was skewed toward anti-spike CD8 responses, so virus-specific expansions were likely underestimated and private and CD4 specificities were missed.

CDR1 and CDR2, looked up from the germline V gene (reference sequence), are GTSNPN and SVGIG. Deletion took 0 bases off V and 1 base off J, with a span of 6 bases between the germline ends. Measured from the cysteine to the phenylalanine, the CDR3 is 13 residues long. Only CDR3 DNA remains: 39 bases, in frame from the first base. The library was built by means of 5' RACE. Sequencing was carried out with a NextSeq 500. To correct for sequencing error and PCR bias, the TCR library protocol tagged individual cDNA molecules with unique molecular identifiers. TCR alpha and beta chains were both sequenced, and the abundances of alpha and beta sequences in each sample were closely correlated with each other. Per the authors' processing: Decombinator V4 was used to annotate the V gene, J gene and CDR3 of the TCR sequences. Expanded TCRs were defined as changing significantly between any two time points under a Poisson model with p below 0.0001. Abundances of TCRs were expressed as counts per million after normalisation to the total number of TCRs sequenced in each sample. MAIT TCRs were defined by TRAV1-2 paired with TRAJ12, TRAJ20 or TRAJ33, and iNKT TCRs by TRAV10 paired with TRAJ18. VDJdb, accessed 1 November 2021, was searched for CMV, EBV and SARS-CoV-2 annotated TCRs, with TCRs annotated for multiple antigens excluded. TCRdb trimmed the raw reads at Q25, called clones with MiXCR and kept productive beta chains. Entries are consolidated by CDR3 protein sequence, retaining the most common genes and DNA. The V and J calls were determined by TCRdb, not by the authors. The sample records roughly 64,000 distinct CDR3 sequences, around 12% of which are singletons. 4% to 4.5% of the sample is held by the ten biggest clonotypes.

Set within a cohort of healthcare workers in London, UK, this nested case-control study involved weekly PCR testing of nasopharyngeal swabs along with blood sampling. Healthcare workers were recruited during the week of the UK lockdown, between 23 and 31 March 2020, and followed weekly for up to about 16 weeks. The rearranged chain carries TRBV30 and TRBJ1-1; there is no confident call for the D gene. This clonotype was sampled from an adult who was a healthcare worker with PCR-confirmed SARS-CoV-2 infection or an uninfected control (not recorded which). The sample taken for sequencing was whole blood. The sequence in DNA is TGTGCCTGGAGTGTAGAAACGAACACTGAAGCTTTCTTT. Protein translation: CAWSVETNTEAFF.